Sequencing of this T cell receptor beta chain was carried out in a study of read filtering for tumor transcriptome and immune sequencing. About the study: Per sample, TCR-region reads ranged about 3.5 to 11 million by IR-seq, about 75 to 1273 by RNA-seq.

Trimming cost V 5 bases and J 5 bases, with 18 bases left between them. CDR1 MDHEN and CDR2 SYDVKM come from the germline V gene. The CDR3 is made up of 15 amino acids. About this clonotype: One base away lies a much larger clone, so this may be a sequencing read error.

This library used approximately 0.4 ug RNA and molecular barcoded adaptors spanning alpha/delta and beta/gamma chains. TCRdb ran MiXCR on the reads and lists one entry per CDR3 protein. Here the sample spans approximately 24,000 distinct CDR3 sequences, 20% to 25% being singletons. At the time of active disease, bone marrow was collected from every patient. This clonotype originated in a donor aged 40 or over with multiple myeloma. Source material: a population of CD138-negative cells sorted from bone marrow. The chain uses TRBV28 and TRBJ2-5; D may be TRBD1 (6 bases). CDR3 DNA: TGTGCCAGCAGTGCTTTGGAGATTACAGGGGAGACCCAGTACTTC. Translation: CASSALEITGETQYF.